This is a list of T cell receptor beta chains from one sample in a study of T-cell memory formation after mild COVID-19. TCRdb itself ran the 5' RACE reads through MiXCR, one entry per CDR3 protein. The table includes roughly 300,000 distinct CDR3 sequences, 12% to 15% detected once. Sequencing used PBMCs or a T cell subset sorted from them (not recorded which). These receptors were obtained from a man younger than 30 who had mild COVID-19 (a few samples of this study predate the infection). Cell type and time point are not known. Both conserved end residues are part of each CDR3.

V gene	J gene	CDR3 protein
TRBV10-3	TRBJ1-6	CAATGGAGNNGYNSPLHF
TRBV7-2	TRBJ2-1	CASSYPASGGAREQFF
TRBV7-9	TRBJ1-2	CASSIRGSTNYGYTF
TRBV14	TRBJ2-1	CASSQDGAGLDNEQFF
TRBV12-3/TRBV12-4	TRBJ1-2	CASSLQGQVSYGYTF
TRBV20-1	TRBJ2-1	CSPTSGGPNYNEQFF
TRBV29-1	TRBJ2-1	CSVHRVLSYNEQFF
TRBV12-3/TRBV12-4	TRBJ1-5	CASTSEPQPQHF
TRBV12-3/TRBV12-4	TRBJ2-3	CASTNRAGTDTQYF
TRBV7-9	TRBJ1-1	CASSLVQGWAEAFF
TRBV19	TRBJ2-5	CASRTGTTQGTQYF
TRBV5-1	TRBJ1-2	CASSLMGEGIYGYTF
TRBV5-1	TRBJ1-4	CASSSIPNEKLFF
TRBV18	TRBJ2-7	CASVRGQGENEQYF
TRBV24-1	TRBJ2-5	CATSDGGQLETQYF
TRBV11-1	TRBJ2-1	CASSPEPYDNEQFF
TRBV13	TRBJ2-1	CASSDIAGDNEQFF
TRBV20-1	TRBJ2-2	CSSSGTGSGELFF
TRBV20-1	TRBJ2-3	CSAASGGIADTQYF
TRBV20-1	TRBJ2-7	CSAARQGAGYEQYF
TRBV10-3	TRBJ1-6	CAISVALTDSPLHF
TRBV5-5	TRBJ2-3	CASSQAPGGNADTQYF
TRBV6-1	TRBJ2-7	CASSPRGPGSYEQYF